A selection of T cell receptor beta chains follows, all from one sample in a study of beta chain features in type 1 diabetes. Produced via immunoSEQ multiplex PCR; TCRdb's table is partial and in-frame only. This table has around 650,000 clones, around 12% appearing once. Sequenced: naive CD4+ T cells from blood. Receptors were obtained from a young man with type 1 diabetes. Both conserved end residues are part of each CDR3. A D gene is named only where the DNA matches it firmly. Clone size is given for some rows only: seen once, a few or many times, or a class if the clone is expanded.

-,-,TRBV19,TRBJ1-2,CASSRQIMTF,TGTGCCAGTTCGAGACAGATAATGACCTTC
-,-,TRBV7-9,TRBJ2-6,CASSPPGRASGANVLTF,TGTGCCAGCAGCCCCCCCGGGCGCGCGTCTGGGGCCAACGTCCTGACTTTC
-,few,TRBV11-2,TRBJ2-3,CASSFSSDTQYF,TGTGCCAGCAGCTTCAGTTCGGATACGCAGTATTTT
TRBD2,-,TRBV5-6,TRBJ2-3,CASRTSYTDTQYF,TGTGCCAGCAGGACTAGCTACACAGATACGCAGTATTTT
-,-,TRBV6-5,TRBJ2-7,CASSYSADSYEQYF,TGTGCCAGCAGTTACTCGGCGGACAGCTACGAGCAGTACTTC
-,few,TRBV14,TRBJ1-4,CASSLLGTNNEKLFF,TGTGCCAGCAGCCTACTAGGGACCAATAATGAAAAACTGTTTTTT
-,-,TRBV27,TRBJ2-1,CASKAGGGHYNEQFF,TGTGCCAGCAAAGCCGGCGGGGGCCATTACAATGAGCAGTTCTTC
-,few,TRBV10-3,TRBJ2-2,CAIRGALKDTGELFF,TGTGCCATCAGGGGCGCGTTAAAAGACACCGGGGAGCTGTTTTTT
TRBD2,-,TRBV5-6,TRBJ2-2,CASSTGLAVNTGELFF,TGTGCCAGCAGCACGGGACTAGCGGTGAACACCGGGGAGCTGTTTTTT
TRBD1,-,TRBV4-3,TRBJ2-2,CASSLDIGQVGTGELFF,TGCGCCAGCAGCCTGGATATCGGACAGGTTGGCACCGGGGAGCTGTTTTTT
TRBD1,-,TRBV6-1,TRBJ2-5,CASSGTGSRETQYF,TGTGCCAGCAGTGGGACAGGGTCCCGGGAGACCCAGTACTTC
-,few,TRBV7-9,TRBJ2-3,CASSLRGVSSTDTQYF,TGTGCCAGCAGCTTAAGGGGCGTCTCTAGCACAGATACGCAGTATTTT
-,-,TRBV7-9,TRBJ2-7,CASSLVSSEQYF,TGTGCCAGCAGCTTAGTTAGTTCCGAGCAGTACTTC
-,few,TRBV10-2,TRBJ2-7,CASRSSGSTYEQYF,TGCGCCAGCAGGAGCTCAGGTTCTACCTACGAGCAGTACTTC
-,-,TRBV28,TRBJ2-3,CTVASRTDTQYF,TGTACCGTGGCTAGCCGCACAGATACGCAGTATTTT
-,-,TRBV7-2,TRBJ1-2,CASIPWGRDYGYTF,TGTGCCAGCATCCCCTGGGGCAGGGACTATGGCTACACCTTC
TRBD1,few,TRBV5-1,TRBJ1-5,CASSLGQGHAQPQHF,TGCGCCAGCAGCTTGGGACAGGGGCATGCTCAGCCCCAGCATTTT
-,-,TRBV7-8,TRBJ2-5,CASGKGDKKETQYF,TGTGCCAGCGGCAAAGGGGACAAGAAAGAGACCCAGTACTTC
-,few,TRBV11-2,TRBJ2-3,CASSSESYRDSDTQYF,TGTGCCAGCAGCTCCGAGTCGTACAGGGACTCGGATACGCAGTATTTT
-,-,TRBV5-1,TRBJ2-3,CASSLGAGAGTDTQYF,TGCGCCAGCAGCTTGGGTGCGGGGGCGGGCACAGATACGCAGTATTTT
TRBD1,few,TRBV7-2,TRBJ2-4,CASSRDRGDIQYF,TGTGCCAGCAGCCGGGACAGAGGGGACATTCAGTACTTC
-,few,TRBV18,TRBJ1-6,CASSPSSVWNSPLHF,TGTGCCAGCTCACCATCGAGTGTGTGGAATTCACCCCTCCACTTT
-,few,TRBV7-9,TRBJ2-4,CASSLVGNIQYF,TGTGCCAGCAGCTTAGTTGGAAACATTCAGTACTTC
-,-,TRBV5-1,TRBJ2-4,CASSLVPDISPQNIQYF,TGCGCCAGCAGCTTGGTCCCCGACATCTCGCCCCAAAACATTCAGTACTTC
TRBD2,-,TRBV19,TRBJ2-5,CASTPTGFSGEETQYF,TGTGCCAGTACCCCAACCGGATTTAGCGGGGAGGAGACCCAGTACTTC
-,few,TRBV4-2,TRBJ2-5,CASSPGLTGGRETQYF,TGTGCCAGCAGCCCGGGACTCACCGGGGGAAGGGAGACCCAGTACTTC
-,few,TRBV6-1,TRBJ1-3,CATRNRGFPGNTIYF,TGTGCCACCAGGAATAGGGGTTTCCCTGGAAACACCATATATTTT
-,-,TRBV11-3,TRBJ2-5,CASSQGVGTLRETQYF,TGTGCCAGCAGCCAGGGAGTGGGGACCCTCCGAGAGACCCAGTACTTC
-,few,TRBV19,TRBJ2-7,CASSIGHNSYEQYF,TGTGCCAGTAGTATCGGACACAACTCCTACGAGCAGTACTTC
-,few,TRBV9,TRBJ2-3,CASSTTTRTDTQYF,TGTGCCAGCAGCACCACGACTCGCACAGATACGCAGTATTTT
-,few,TRBV20-1,TRBJ2-3,CSAPQADTQYF,TGCAGTGCCCCCCAGGCGGATACGCAGTATTTT
TRBD1,-,TRBV5-1,TRBJ1-6,CASSLLGQGDNSPLHF,TGCGCCAGCAGCTTGTTAGGGCAGGGGGACAATTCACCCCTCCACTTT
TRBD1,once,TRBV25-1,TRBJ2-1,CASSVGQGMYNEQFF,TGTGCCAGCAGTGTGGGACAGGGGATGTACAATGAGCAGTTCTTC